This T cell receptor beta chain was documented in a study of cytomegalovirus exposure and HLA in healthy donors. Findings and caveats of the study: Cytomegalovirus-associated status was assigned to about 150 TCR beta chains. An analysis that came later showed most CMV-associated TCR beta chains appearing HLA-restricted. TCR beta V segments were, for the most part, productive about 87% or about 30% of the time in an earlier analysis. Generally TCR sequences proved uncommon, though certain public TCRs appeared in numerous donors.

About this clone: Its matching antigen is unknown.

In the PCR, 60 Vbeta and 13 Jbeta primers were used. TCRdb's copy holds only in-frame clones and misses some; the assay was immunoSEQ multiplex PCR. The profile shows a few hundred thousand clones, about four fifths of them singletons. The sample was PBMCs. The receptor comes from a girl aged 2-10 years in good health and CMV-seronegative.

Here the CDR3 reads CASRLMDLGIRSPLHF. The CDR3 nucleotides are TGTGCCAGTAGATTGATGGATCTAGGTATTCGGTCACCCCTCCACTTT. The chain carries TRBV19 and TRBJ1-6; unclear D gene. The V gene's germline CDR1 is LNHDA and CDR2 SQIVND (reference sequence). The V and J ends lost 6 bases and 10 bases respectively, with 22 bases between them. The CDR3 loop spans 16 amino acids.